A few counts support the clone carrying this T cell receptor beta chain. Its target is unknown. A clone one base away is much larger, so this may be a read error. These data are taken from a study of T cells in Graves' hyperthyroidism and ophthalmopathy. Study-level information: Peripheral blood samples were taken at initial diagnosis, prior to any treatment. Whole-study findings and limits: Blood also showed most of the thyroid clonotypes that were expanded above 0.001.

Regions amplified from RNA transcripts were the TCR beta CDR3 regions. An initial round of RT-PCR targeting the TCR CDR3 relied on the HTBI primer set. TCRdb fed the multiplex PCR reads into MiXCR, producing one record per CDR3 protein. The sample includes some 350,000 distinct CDR3 sequences, about 18% of them seen just once. The CDR3 sequence is 13 residues long. Germline loops: CDR1 MNHNS, CDR2 SASEGT. This chain links TRBV6-1 with TRBJ1-1; D call uncertain. The sequenced sample was blood. The receptor was isolated from a woman younger than 35 with Graves' hyperthyroidism. This CDR3 reads CASSEAGTLYACF. The CDR3 nucleotides read TGTGCCAGCAGTGAAGCCGGTACCCTCTATGCTTGCTTT.